These 24 T cell receptor beta chains share one sample of origin, sequenced in a study of cytomegalovirus exposure and HLA in healthy donors. Researchers ran the PCR with 60 Vbeta and 13 Jbeta primers. Only in-frame clones appear in the TCRdb table, and some are missing; sequencing was by immunoSEQ multiplex PCR. The data show fewer than 250,000 clones, 70% to 80% seen once. The sample consisted of PBMCs. All receptors derive from a woman aged 25 to 39 in good health and CMV-seropositive.

This sequence joins TRBV11-2 and TRBJ2-3; D call uncertain. The germline V gene encodes CDR1 SGHAT and CDR2 FQNNGV. The ends were cut back, 7 bases at V and 6 bases at J, with 14 bases in the middle. This CDR3 is built from 13 residues. The CDR3 coding sequence is TGTGCCAGCACCCCCGGTTCACAGGATACGCAGTATTTT. Translating gives CASTPGSQDTQYF.

In DNA, the CDR3 is TGTGCCTGGAGTGAAGGGAGCTATGGCTACACCTTC. This gives the protein CAWSEGSYGYTF. V is TRBV30 and J is TRBJ1-2, with no clear D. Germline V gene lookup returns CDR1 GTSNPN and CDR2 SVGIG (reference sequence). The V and J ends lost 1 base and 4 bases respectively, with 7 bases between them. The CDR3 has 12 residues.

This clone appeared once. The chain employs TRBV11-2 and TRBJ2-1, with a possible D match to TRBD2 (5 bases). Trimming removed 0 bases from V and 4 bases from J, with 16 bases in between. Germline lookup yields CDR1 SGHAT and CDR2 FQNNGV. The CDR3 spans 17 residues. CDR3 loop: CASSLDPERALYNEQFF. CDR3 nucleotides: TGTGCCAGCAGCTTAGATCCGGAGAGGGCCCTATACAATGAGCAGTTCTTC.

CDR3 sequence (DNA): TGCGCCAGCAGCTTGGGACAGGTCGTTGGGGCCAACGTCCTGACTTTC. Its translation: CASSLGQVVGANVLTF. V gene TRBV5-1 combines with J gene TRBJ2-6; tentative D call: TRBD1 (6 bases). The CDR3 runs 16 residues. Germline CDR1 and CDR2: SGHRS and YFSETQ. V lost 0 bases and J lost 3, with 10 bases in between.

This sequence joins TRBV2 and TRBJ2-5; 15 positions match TRBD2. The V segment lost 1 base and the J segment 5 bases; nucleotides outside the gene matches: 14. Germline CDR1 is SNHLY and CDR2 is FYNNEI. This CDR3 is 20 amino acids long. DNA of the CDR3: TGTGCCAGCAGTGAAGGGAGCTCCGGGACTAGCGGGGGGACAAGGGAGACCCAGTACTTC. Protein product: CASSEGSSGTSGGTRETQYF. Based on the CDR3 plus reference TRBV2 and TRBJ2-5, the full variable domain is EPEVTQTPSHQVTQMGQEVILRCVPISNHLYFYWYRQILGQKVEFLVSFYNNEISEKSEIFDDQFSVERPDGSNFTLKIRSTKLEDSAMYFCASSEGSSGTSGGTRETQYFGPGTRLLVL.

The chain's CDR3 is CASSTQGPNTEAFF. The CDR3, as DNA: TGTGCCAGCAGCACACAGGGTCCGAACACTGAAGCTTTCTTT. This sequence joins TRBV7-9 and TRBJ1-1; a weak D match, TRBD1 (6 bases). The CDR3 contains 14 residues. The germline gives CDR1 SEHNR, CDR2 FQNEAQ (reference sequence). The V end was cut by 5 bases, the J end by 1 base, with 11 bases between. Full variable domain (remainder filled in from reference TRBV7-9 and TRBJ1-1): DTGVSQNPRHKITKRGQNVTFRCDPISEHNRLYWYRQTLGQGPEFLTYFQNEAQLEKSRLLSDRFSAERPKGSFSTLEIQRTEQGDSAMYLCASSTQGPNTEAFFGQGTRLTVV.

This clone appeared a few times. The chain combines TRBV27 with TRBJ2-7; 13 bases map to TRBD2. CDR3 length: 19 residues. The J segment lost 2 bases and the V segment lost 8 bases, leaving 18 bases of the junction unmatched. Germline values: CDR1 MNHEY, CDR2 SMNVEV (reference sequence). The CDR3 nucleotides read TGTGCCAGCGGAATACTCGGGACTAGCGGGGCCCTAACCCCCTACGAGCAGTACTTC. This codes for CASGILGTSGALTPYEQYF.

The chain is built from TRBV7-9 and TRBJ1-2; D is perhaps TRBD1 (5 bases). The CDR3 contains 15 residues. Trimming stripped 2 bases from V and 5 bases from J, with 15 bases between. CDR1 is SEHNR and CDR2 is FQNEAQ in the germline V gene (reference sequence). This chain's CDR3 is CASSLQGAAFYGYTF. The CDR3 DNA reads TGTGCCAGCAGCTTACAGGGCGCCGCTTTTTATGGCTACACCTTC.

Here the CDR3 reads CASSASRDSEAFF. The CDR3 region has the DNA TGTGCCAGCAGTGCCAGCCGGGACAGTGAAGCTTTCTTT. The rearrangement uses TRBV5-4 and TRBJ1-1; 7 nucleotides agree with TRBD1. V lost 5 bases to trimming and J lost 7 bases; unmatched junction nucleotides: 8. The CDR3 is 13 amino acids. From germline, CDR1 is SGHNT and CDR2 YYREEE (reference sequence).

The chain links TRBV28 to TRBJ1-5, with unresolved D. Looked up from germline, CDR1 is MDHEN and CDR2 is SYDVKM. This CDR3 has 15 residues. V lost 6 bases, J lost 4 bases, and 16 bases lay in between. The CDR3 reads CASRRTTGGNQPQHF. The CDR3 bases are TGTGCCAGCAGACGAACGACGGGAGGGAATCAGCCCCAGCATTTT.

This clone was counted only a few times. The J gene is TRBJ2-7, the V gene TRBV5-4, with TRBD1 identical over 7 bases. CDR3 length: 15 amino acids. CDR1 and CDR2 (germline): SGHNT, YYREEE (reference sequence). Trimming removed 0 bases from V and 2 bases from J; junction bases left unmatched: 5. CDR3 region: CASSLVGTATYEQYF. The DNA of the CDR3 is TGTGCCAGCAGCTTGGTGGGGACAGCCACCTACGAGCAGTACTTC.

The genes are TRBV29-1 and TRBJ1-4, with TRBD1 matching 7 bases. Trimming at V came to 3 bases and at J to 4 bases, leaving 8 bases not matched to a gene. CDR1 is SQVTM, CDR2 ANQGSEA, per germline. This CDR3 is 15 amino acids long. CDR3 sequence reads: CSVEAWGTDNEKLFF. In nucleotides, the CDR3 is TGCAGCGTTGAGGCCTGGGGGACAGATAATGAAAAACTGTTTTTT.

The rearrangement uses TRBV25-1 and TRBJ1-5; maybe TRBD1 (6 bases). The CDR3 spans 16 residues. Germline CDR1 reads MGHDK; CDR2 reads SYGVNS. CDR3 region: CATKEPQGRGNQPQHF. CDR3 bases: TGTGCTACCAAAGAGCCACAGGGACGAGGCAATCAGCCCCAGCATTTT. The whole variable domain, filled in from reference TRBV25-1 and TRBJ1-5, reads EADIYQTPRYLVIGTGKKITLECSQTMGHDKMYWYQQDPGMELHLIHYSYGVNSTEKGDLSSESTVSRIRTEHFPLTLESARPSHTSQYLCATKEPQGRGNQPQHFGDGTRLSIL.

The chain couples TRBV5-1 to TRBJ2-1, with D tentatively TRBD2 (6 bases). Germline CDR1 and CDR2: SGHRS and YFSETQ. Between the trimmed V and J ends, which lost 2 bases and 0 bases, there was a span of 18 bases. CDR3 length: 18 amino acids. The CDR3 DNA sequence: TGCGCCAGCAGCTTTTGGCCCGATCCGGACTACTCCTACAATGAGCAGTTCTTC. Its protein product is CASSFWPDPDYSYNEQFF.

The chain links TRBV29-1 to TRBJ1-6, with 8 positions matching TRBD1. V lost 6 bases, J lost 10 bases, and 8 bases stayed unmatched. CDR3 length: 13 amino acids. CDR1 is SQVTM, CDR2 ANQGSEA, per germline. For the CDR3, the DNA is TGCAGCGTCGCTCAGGGGGCCGGGTCACCCCTCCACTTT. Protein sequence: CSVAQGAGSPLHF.

J is TRBJ2-4 and V is TRBV30, with 7 bases identical to TRBD1. The germline CDR1 and CDR2 sequences are GTSNPN and SVGIG (reference sequence). The CDR3 extends over 14 amino acids. With 0 bases clipped from V and 3 bases from J, the junction kept 2 bases outside the gene matches. The DNA of the CDR3 is TGTGCCTGGAGTGTACAGGGGTTCAAAAACATTCAGTACTTC. Translated: CAWSVQGFKNIQYF.

V is TRBV2 and J is TRBJ1-5; tentative D call: TRBD1 (6 bases). The V and J ends lost 5 bases and 4 bases respectively, with 12 bases between them. In germline, CDR1 is SNHLY, CDR2 FYNNEI. The CDR3 totals 14 residues. CDR3 in amino acids: CASSFSRGNQPQHF. As DNA, the CDR3 is TGTGCCAGCAGTTTTTCCAGGGGAAATCAGCCCCAGCATTTT.

This clone appeared a single time. V and J are TRBV5-8 and TRBJ1-6; D not certain. The CDR3 covers 14 residues. V lost 4 bases and J 9 bases, leaving 14 bases between the germline ends. CDR1 and CDR2 from the germline V gene are SGHTS and YDEGEE. The CDR3 coding sequence is TGTGCCAGCAGCCCCCGGTGGCGGGGTTCACCCCTCCACTTT. Translated: CASSPRWRGSPLHF.

The chain employs TRBV13 and TRBJ1-3, with a weak D call TRBD1 (5 bases). Per germline, CDR1 PRHDT and CDR2 FYEKMQ (reference sequence). The length of the CDR3 is 15 residues. Trimming removed 8 bases at V and 0 bases at J, with 14 bases between. The CDR3 reads CASGGTASSGNTIYF. CDR3 DNA sequence: TGTGCCAGCGGCGGGACCGCTAGCTCTGGAAACACCATATATTTT.

In its sample, this clone was seen a few times. This chain uses TRBV28 with TRBJ1-1; D remains unclear. V was shortened by 3 bases and J by 3 bases, with 17 bases between the two germline ends. This CDR3 spans 16 amino acids. CDR1 is MDHEN and CDR2 is SYDVKM in the germline V gene. In DNA form, the CDR3 reads TGTGCCAGCAGTTTTGGATTGGGCTCTGAAGACACTGAAGCTTTCTTT. The encoded protein is CASSFGLGSEDTEAFF.

V gene TRBV19 combines with J gene TRBJ2-1, with D maybe TRBD2 (5 bases). The CDR3 sequence is 14 residues long. The V and J ends lost 8 bases and 6 bases respectively, with 17 bases between them. Germline CDR1 LNHDA, CDR2 SQIVND (reference sequence). CDR3: CASRPPGSGNEQFF. DNA for the CDR3: TGTGCCAGTCGCCCCCCGGGGAGCGGCAATGAGCAGTTCTTC.

The chain recombines TRBV5-8 with TRBJ1-4; the D is unclear. The CDR3 extends over 12 amino acids. V dropped 4 bases and J dropped 9 bases, with 10 bases sitting between them. The germline V gene encodes CDR1 SGHTS and CDR2 YDEGEE. The CDR3 sequence is CASSTVVQKLFF. In DNA, the CDR3 is TGTGCCAGCAGCACGGTTGTTCAAAAACTGTTTTTT.

The V call is TRBV5-6, the J call TRBJ1-1; no reliable D call. The length of the CDR3 is 14 residues. The V end lost 0 bases, the J end lost 5 bases, and 11 bases lay between the germline ends. Germline V gene data show CDR1 as SGHDT and CDR2 as YYEEEE. CDR3 DNA: TGTGCCAGCAGCTTGGGTCCCGGGAGAACTGAAGCTTTCTTT. This gives the protein CASSLGPGRTEAFF. Variable domain in full (rest from reference TRBV5-6 and TRBJ1-1): DAGVTQSPTHLIKTRGQQVTLRCSPKSGHDTVSWYQQALGQGPQFIFQYYEEEERQRGNFPDRFSGHQFPNYSSELNVNALLLGDSALYLCASSLGPGRTEAFFGQGTRLTVV.

The chain recombines TRBV28 with TRBJ1-2, with D maybe TRBD1 (6 bases). The V gene's germline CDR1 is MDHEN and CDR2 SYDVKM. This CDR3 is 16 amino acids long. V lost 4 bases to trimming and J lost 4 bases, with 19 bases between them. CDR3 protein: CASSSKNRAEVYGYTF. The CDR3, as DNA: TGTGCCAGCAGTTCAAAAAACAGGGCCGAGGTCTATGGCTACACCTTC.